Listed below are T cell receptor beta chains from one sample, sequenced in a study of T cells after yellow fever vaccination. TCRdb reanalysed the 5' RACE reads using MiXCR and keeps one entry per CDR3 protein. This table has 350,000 to 450,000 distinct CDR3 sequences, roughly a sixth appearing once. The sample in question was PBMCs, obtained before the yellow fever booster vaccination. These receptors all stem from a man younger than 30 who received the YFV17D yellow fever vaccine. Both conserved end residues are part of each CDR3. D genes are given only for firm matches. Clone size, where shown, is once, few, many, or a class for clones that have expanded.

J gene | V gene | clone size | D gene | CDR3 DNA | CDR3 protein
TRBJ1-1 | TRBV7-2 | few | TRBD1 | TGTGCCAGCAGCCTACGGACAGGTCCTGAAGCTTTCTTT | CASSLRTGPEAFF
TRBJ1-6 | TRBV18 | few | NA | TGTGCCAGCTCACGGGCAGACCGAAGCTCCTATAATTCACCCCTCCACTTT | CASSRADRSSYNSPLHF
TRBJ1-1 | TRBV27 | NA | NA | TGTGCCAGCAGTTTATTTGGGGTTTACACTGAAGCTTTCTTT | CASSLFGVYTEAFF
TRBJ2-5 | TRBV12-3/TRBV12-4 | NA | NA | TGTGCCATCACTCTGGGGGAGACCCAGTACTTC | CAITLGETQYF
TRBJ1-5 | TRBV4-2 | once | NA | TGTGCCAGCAGCCAAGATTCAGGGTTGAGCTCTCAGCCCCAGCATTTT | CASSQDSGLSSQPQHF
TRBJ1-1 | TRBV20-1 | few | TRBD1 | TGCAGTGCTAGAGATCAGGGGGGCTGGGCGAACCTGTTT | CSARDQGGWANLF
TRBJ1-1 | TRBV7-9 | NA | NA | TGTGCCAGCAGCTCCCAGATAAACACTGAAGCTTTCTTT | CASSSQINTEAFF
TRBJ1-2 | TRBV7-2 | NA | NA | TGTGCCAGCAGCTTAGGAGGACGGCTCTATGGCTACACCTTC | CASSLGGRLYGYTF
TRBJ1-6 | TRBV19 | NA | NA | TGTGCCAGTAGGACGACCGGGACAAGGAATTCACCCCTCCACTTT | CASRTTGTRNSPLHF
TRBJ2-3 | TRBV10-3 | NA | TRBD2 | TGTGCCATCAGTGAGAAGCGGGGCGAAACAGATACGCAGTATTTT | CAISEKRGETDTQYF
TRBJ1-2 | TRBV7-9 | few | NA | TGTGCCAGCAGCCGGGGTCAGGCTAACTATGGCTACACCTTC | CASSRGQANYGYTF
TRBJ2-7 | TRBV29-1 | few | NA | TGCAGCGTTGGGACATGGAACTCCTACGAGCAGTACTTC | CSVGTWNSYEQYF
TRBJ1-4 | TRBV9 | NA | NA | TGTGCCAGCAGCGTAGCGGGGCACGGTGATGAAAAACTGTTTTTT | CASSVAGHGDEKLFF
TRBJ2-1 | TRBV12-3/TRBV12-4 | few | TRBD1 | TGTGCCAGCAGTTTAGACAGGGGAGTCAATGAGCAGTTCTTC | CASSLDRGVNEQFF
TRBJ2-1 | TRBV4-1 | few | TRBD2 | TGCGCCAGCAGCCAAGCTAGCGGGGTGTACAATGAGCAGTTCTTC | CASSQASGVYNEQFF
TRBJ2-2 | TRBV4-3 | many | TRBD1 | TGCGCCAGCAGCCAAGATCGCCCCGGGATTATGGGAGACAGGGGGCCCGGGGAGCTGTTTTTT | CASSQDRPGIMGDRGPGELFF
TRBJ2-1 | TRBV20-1 | few | TRBD2 | TGCAGTGCTCCGACCGGGACTAGCGGGGGGAAGGCCTACAATGAGCAGTTCTTC | CSAPTGTSGGKAYNEQFF
TRBJ2-5 | TRBV4-3 | NA | TRBD2 | TGCGCCAGCAGCCCCCGTCGACTAGCGGGGGGGCAAGAGACCCAGTACTTC | CASSPRRLAGGQETQYF